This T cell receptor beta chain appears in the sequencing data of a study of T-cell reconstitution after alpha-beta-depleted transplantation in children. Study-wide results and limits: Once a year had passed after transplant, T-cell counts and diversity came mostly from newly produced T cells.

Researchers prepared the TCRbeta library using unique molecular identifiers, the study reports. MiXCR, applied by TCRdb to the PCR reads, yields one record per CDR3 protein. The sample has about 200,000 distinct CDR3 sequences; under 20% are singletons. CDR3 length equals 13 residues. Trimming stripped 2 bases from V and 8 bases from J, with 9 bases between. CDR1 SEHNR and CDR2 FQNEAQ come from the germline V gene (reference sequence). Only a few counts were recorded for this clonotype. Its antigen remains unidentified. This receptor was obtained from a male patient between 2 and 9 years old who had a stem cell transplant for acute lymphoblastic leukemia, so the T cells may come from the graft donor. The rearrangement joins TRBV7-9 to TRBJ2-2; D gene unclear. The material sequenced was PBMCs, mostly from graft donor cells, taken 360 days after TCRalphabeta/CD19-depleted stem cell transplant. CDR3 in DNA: TGTGCCAGCAGCTTAATATACAGTGGGGAGCTGTTTTTT. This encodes CASSLIYSGELFF.